The 8 T cell receptor beta chains below come from one sample, sequenced in a study of OX40 agonist ivuxolimab in advanced cancers. The repertoire was sequenced with immunoSEQ multiplex PCR; TCRdb's copy has only in-frame clones and lacks some. The sample carries about 86,000 clones, 90% to 95% recorded once. The starting material was CD4+ or CD8+ T cells sorted from blood, obtained in a trial of the OX40 agonist ivuxolimab. These receptors were obtained from an adult with an advanced solid tumor such as melanoma, head and neck, liver or kidney cancer.

A single count supports this clone. The V gene is TRBV5-6, the J gene TRBJ1-2; 8 nucleotides agree with TRBD1. CDR3 length equals 17 residues. The germline V gene encodes CDR1 SGHDT and CDR2 YYEEEE. With 0 bases clipped from V and 8 bases from J, the junction kept 15 bases outside the gene matches. The CDR3 loop reads CASSLGTGFIGSGGYTF. The CDR3 DNA sequence: TGTGCCAGCAGCTTGGGGACAGGGTTTATCGGGTCCGGGGGCTACACCTTC.

This rearrangement joins TRBV5-4 to TRBJ2-7; 8 bases are shared with TRBD1. Germline V gene data show CDR1 as SGHNT and CDR2 as YYREEE (reference sequence). V lost 4 bases to trimming and J lost 4 bases; unmatched junction nucleotides: 7. This CDR3 comprises 14 residues. The CDR3 DNA follows: TGTGCCAGCAGCACCTACGGACAGGGTTACGAGCAGTACTTC. Encoded protein: CASSTYGQGYEQYF.

The rearrangement joins TRBV5-1 to TRBJ2-3; 7 bases fit TRBD1. V dropped 4 bases and J dropped 3; count of bases not matched to a gene: 11. CDR1 SGHRS and CDR2 YFSETQ come from the germline V gene. The CDR3 loop spans 16 amino acids. CDR3 nucleotides: TGCGCCAGCAGCGCACAGACAGGGAGTCGGACAGATACGCAGTATTTT. Translation: CASSAQTGSRTDTQYF.

V gene TRBV19 combines with J gene TRBJ2-3; D is undetermined. The germline CDR1 and CDR2 sequences are LNHDA and SQIVND (reference sequence). The CDR3 has 14 residues. The V gene lost 5 bases and the J gene lost 11 bases, with 20 bases spanning the gap. CDR3 nucleotides: TGTGCCAGTAGTCCTCCACAGCCTCCTTTCGGGCAGTATTTT. Protein sequence: CASSPPQPPFGQYF. The complete variable domain, with remaining parts taken from reference TRBV19 and TRBJ2-3, reads DGGITQSPKYLFRKEGQNVTLSCEQNLNHDAMYWYRQDPGQGLRLIYYSQIVNDFQKGDIAEGYSVSREKKESFPLTVTSAQKNPTAFYLCASSPPQPPFGQYFGPGTRLTVL.

The V and J genes are TRBV5-4 and TRBJ1-6, with D perhaps matching TRBD1 (5 bases). Germline CDR1 SGHNT, CDR2 YYREEE (reference sequence). The CDR3 extends over 15 amino acids. The V gene lost 4 bases and the J gene lost 5 bases, with 13 bases spanning the gap. The CDR3 region is CASSVGGGNNSPLHF. CDR3 coding DNA: TGTGCCAGCAGCGTGGGCGGGGGAAATAATTCACCCCTCCACTTT.

This chain joins TRBV19 and TRBJ2-7; possible D gene TRBD1, 6 bases. CDR3 length: 14 amino acids. CDR1 LNHDA and CDR2 SQIVND come from the germline V gene (reference sequence). Deletions cut 4 bases from V and 2 bases from J, with 12 bases between. In nucleotides, the CDR3 is TGTGCCAGTAGTAGTAGGGGGTCCACCTACGAGCAGTACTTC. It is translated as CASSSRGSTYEQYF. The full variable domain, completed using reference TRBV19 and TRBJ2-7, is DGGITQSPKYLFRKEGQNVTLSCEQNLNHDAMYWYRQDPGQGLRLIYYSQIVNDFQKGDIAEGYSVSREKKESFPLTVTSAQKNPTAFYLCASSSRGSTYEQYFGPGTRLTVT.

The chain carries TRBV15 and TRBJ2-1, with TRBD2 matching over 8 bases. Germline lookup yields CDR1 LNHNV and CDR2 YYDKDF (reference sequence). The CDR3 runs 16 residues. Losses at the gene ends were 5 bases for V and 2 bases for J; bases not matched to a gene: 8. The CDR3 loop reads CATSSQGSGTYNEQFF. The CDR3 DNA follows: TGTGCCACCAGCTCACAAGGTAGCGGGACCTACAATGAGCAGTTCTTC. Combining the CDR3 with reference TRBV15 and TRBJ2-1 gives the whole variable domain DAMVIQNPRYQVTQFGKPVTLSCSQTLNHNVMYWYQQKSSQAPKLLFHYYDKDFNNEADTPDNFQSRRPNTSFCFLDIRSPGLGDTAMYLCATSSQGSGTYNEQFFGPGTRLTVL.

The gene calls are TRBV30 and TRBJ1-6, with D possibly matching TRBD1 (5 bases). Trimming removed 5 bases from V and 14 bases from J, with 16 bases in between. CDR1 is GTSNPN and CDR2 is SVGIG in the germline V gene (reference sequence). The CDR3 consists of 12 residues. Written as DNA, the CDR3 is TGTGCCTGGGGATTTACAGGTCAGGCCCTCCACTTT. Translated, it gives CAWGFTGQALHF.